What follows are 10 T cell receptor beta chains derived from one specimen sequenced in a study of OX40 agonist ivuxolimab in advanced cancers. TCRdb's table, derived via immunoSEQ multiplex PCR, lists solely in-frame clones and lacks some. In the table there are 84,000 or so clones, roughly 88% of which are singletons. Sample: CD4+ or CD8+ T cells sorted from blood, taken in a trial of the OX40 agonist ivuxolimab. The receptor source for this set is an adult with an advanced solid tumor such as melanoma, head and neck, liver or kidney cancer.

The chain links TRBV2 to TRBJ2-3; unclear D gene. V lost 8 bases and J lost 4, with 22 bases in between. Germline values: CDR1 SNHLY, CDR2 FYNNEI. The CDR3 is 16 amino acids. CDR3 region: CASHNPLRHGADTQYF. In DNA form, the CDR3 reads TGTGCCAGCCACAACCCTTTACGGCACGGCGCAGATACGCAGTATTTT.

The CDR3 DNA reads TGTGCCAGCAGCTTATTCGTAGAAGGCTACACCTTC. It translates to CASSLFVEGYTF. The rearrangement uses TRBV11-2 and TRBJ1-2; D is undetermined. The germline CDR1 and CDR2 sequences are SGHAT and FQNNGV. V was shortened by 2 bases and J by 8 bases, with 9 bases between the two germline ends. This CDR3 region has 12 residues.

Only one count was recorded for this clone. The chain carries TRBV27 and TRBJ2-7, with unresolved D. Between the trimmed V and J ends, which lost 2 bases and 4 bases, there was a span of 3 bases. In germline, CDR1 is MNHEY, CDR2 SMNVEV (reference sequence). The CDR3 sequence is 11 residues long. The CDR3 DNA sequence: TGTGCCAGCAGTTTAGGTTACGAGCAGTACTTC. Protein: CASSLGYEQYF.

The V call is TRBV19, the J call TRBJ2-1, with 7 bases aligning to TRBD1. The CDR3 is made up of 12 amino acids. V was clipped by 10 bases and J by 3 bases; unmatched bases: 3. Looked up from germline, CDR1 is LNHDA and CDR2 is SQIVND (reference sequence). CDR3 region: CATGDSYNEQFF. CDR3 coding DNA: TGTGCCACCGGGGACAGCTACAATGAGCAGTTCTTC.

J is TRBJ2-6 and V is TRBV2; D gene uncertain. From germline, CDR1 is SNHLY and CDR2 FYNNEI. The CDR3 runs 15 residues. V lost 7 bases, J lost 1 base, and 11 bases lay in between. The CDR3 nucleotides are TGTGCCAGCATCCCGAGATTGTCTGGGGCCAACGTCCTGACTTTC. This codes for CASIPRLSGANVLTF.

V is TRBV27 and J is TRBJ2-7; 11 nucleotides match TRBD2. The J segment lost 4 bases and the V segment lost 3 bases, leaving 5 bases of the junction unmatched. In germline, CDR1 is MNHEY, CDR2 SMNVEV (reference sequence). The CDR3 totals 15 residues. CDR3 amino acids: CASSFVAGGAYEQYF. The CDR3 DNA reads TGTGCCAGCAGTTTTGTAGCGGGGGGGGCGTACGAGCAGTACTTC.

This clone was seen just once. The V and J genes are TRBV6-5 and TRBJ2-5; unclear D gene. The CDR3 consists of 13 residues. The ends were cut back, 4 bases at V and 7 bases at J, with 13 bases in the middle. CDR1 MNHEY and CDR2 SVGAGI come from the germline V gene. DNA of the CDR3: TGTGCCAGCAGTTCCAGTGAGTTGGCGACCCAGTACTTC. Residues: CASSSSELATQYF.

The chain is built from TRBV5-4 and TRBJ1-2; TRBD1 is a possible D gene (6 bases). The CDR3 consists of 14 residues. Germline V gene data show CDR1 as SGHNT and CDR2 as YYREEE (reference sequence). Trimming cost V 4 bases and J 3 bases, with 13 bases left between them. DNA of the CDR3: TGTGCCAGCAGCCTGGGGGGGCAGTACTATGGCTACACCTTC. Translation: CASSLGGQYYGYTF.

V and J are TRBV18 and TRBJ2-5; 13 positions match TRBD2. This CDR3 is built from 16 residues. With V trimmed by 2 bases and J by 2 bases, 2 bases remained unmatched. Germline CDR1 KGHSH, CDR2 LQKENI. This chain's CDR3 is CASSPTSGGVQETQYF. The CDR3 DNA sequence: TGTGCCAGCTCACCAACTAGCGGGGGGGTACAAGAGACCCAGTACTTC.

The chain links TRBV10-1 to TRBJ2-1; D unresolved. V was clipped by 1 base and J by 7 bases, with 8 bases between them. From germline, CDR1 is WNHNN and CDR2 SYGVQD (reference sequence). The length of the CDR3 is 13 residues. The CDR3 here is CASSEFGRNEQFF. The CDR3 bases are TGCGCCAGCAGTGAGTTCGGGCGTAATGAGCAGTTCTTC.